These T cell receptor beta chains were read from a single sample in a study of blood T cell repertoires in COVID-19. Method: immunoSEQ multiplex PCR; TCRdb's copy keeps in-frame clones and lacks some. The table includes 150,000 to 200,000 clones, 80% detected once. Sequenced input: peripheral blood. Receptors originate from a man aged 55 to 70 with acute or convalescent COVID-19. Each CDR3 is given with its conserved first and last residue. D genes are given only for firm matches. Clone sizes are given selectively: once, few, many, or a class where the clone is expanded.

TGTGCCAGCAGGAAGGACGGAGGTTATCAGCCCCAGCATTTT	CASRKDGGYQPQHF	TRBV2	TRBJ1-5	.	14	once
TGCGCCAGCAGCGGGACAATCCATGGCTACACCTTC	CASSGTIHGYTF	TRBV5-1	TRBJ1-2	.	12	few
TGTGCCACCAGTGACAGGGACTATGGCTACACCTTC	CATSDRDYGYTF	TRBV24-1	TRBJ1-2	.	12	.
TGCGCCAGCAGTCACCCAAGAATGACAGGGACCCCCTACGAGCAGTACTTC	CASSHPRMTGTPYEQYF	TRBV23-1	TRBJ2-7	TRBD1	17	.
TGTGCCAGCATCCCAGGACAGGGTTTTTTCCAGGCACTGCAGCCCCAGCATTTT	CASIPGQGFFQALQPQHF	TRBV21-1	TRBJ1-5	.	18	few
TGTGCCAGCAGCACGGGGTGGAACACTGAAGCTTTCTTT	CASSTGWNTEAFF	TRBV2	TRBJ1-1	.	13	.
TGTGCCAGCAACAAGCGGGAGGCAGGGGAGCAGTTCTTC	CASNKREAGEQFF	TRBV7-9	TRBJ2-1	TRBD2	13	.
TGTGCCAGCAGAACGACAGGGGCGGACTACGAGCAGTACTTC	CASRTTGADYEQYF	TRBV11-2	TRBJ2-7	TRBD1	14	many
TGTGCCACCACCCCTGGACAGGTTAGCTCCTACAATGAGCAGTTCTTC	CATTPGQVSSYNEQFF	TRBV10-3	TRBJ2-1	TRBD1	16	.
TGTGCCAGCAGCGTAACAGGGGGGGCGTCGGGTCAGCCCCAGCATTTT	CASSVTGGASGQPQHF	TRBV5-6	TRBJ1-5	TRBD1	16	many
TGTGCCAGCAGCTTAGAACAGGGGGAAAGCTATGGCTACACCTTC	CASSLEQGESYGYTF	TRBV7-2	TRBJ1-2	TRBD1	15	.
TGTGCCAGCAGCTTGAGGGGCTCCTACGAGCAGTACTTC	CASSLRGSYEQYF	TRBV5-6	TRBJ2-7	.	13	.
TGTGCCAGCAGCTTGGGACTAGCGGGGACAAATGAGCAGTTCTTC	CASSLGLAGTNEQFF	TRBV5-6	TRBJ2-1	TRBD2	15	.
TGTGCCAGCAGTCAGTCGGGTCGGGGAGGGGGGAATCAGCCCCAGCATTTT	CASSQSGRGGGNQPQHF	TRBV4-2	TRBJ1-5	.	17	.
TGTGCCAGCAGCTTAGCGGCCGGACAGGGGCTCCCTCAGCCCCAGCATTTT	CASSLAAGQGLPQPQHF	TRBV7-9	TRBJ1-5	TRBD1	17	.
TGTGCCACCGAGACATCTATTACCAAAAACATTCAGTACTTC	CATETSITKNIQYF	TRBV24-1	TRBJ2-4	.	14	.
TGTGCCAGCTCACCGGCGGCAGGGGGATTAGCTAACTATGGCTACACCTTC	CASSPAAGGLANYGYTF	TRBV18	TRBJ1-2	TRBD1	17	once
TGCGCCAGCAGCCGTGGCCTCCTAACGGGGGAAACAGATACGCAGTATTTT	CASSRGLLTGETDTQYF	TRBV5-1	TRBJ2-3	.	17	.
TGTGCCAGCAGCTCCCTCCAACCGGGACAGGTAGAAAAACTGTTTTTT	CASSSLQPGQVEKLFF	TRBV5-6	TRBJ1-4	TRBD1	16	.
TGTGCCTGGGAGGACAGGGCGGGTCAGCCCCAGCATTTT	CAWEDRAGQPQHF	TRBV30	TRBJ1-5	TRBD1	13	.
TGTGCCAGCAGCTTAGTGGCAGGGGGAGATGCGTTCTTC	CASSLVAGGDAFF	TRBV7-8	TRBJ2-1	TRBD1	13	few
TGTGCCAGCAGCTTATCCGGGAATACCGGGGAGCTGTTTTTT	CASSLSGNTGELFF	TRBV7-3	TRBJ2-2	.	14	few
TGTGCCAGCAGTGAAAACACGTCATATCAGCTGTTTTTT	CASSENTSYQLFF	TRBV2	TRBJ1-4	.	13	.
TGTGCCAGCAGCTTAGGGGACAGAGGATTGGGGCTGTTTTTT	CASSLGDRGLGLFF	TRBV7-9	TRBJ1-4	TRBD1	14	.
TGTGCCAGCTCACCCACCGCAGAAAACACTGAAGCTTTCTTT	CASSPTAENTEAFF	TRBV18	TRBJ1-1	.	14	.
TGTGCCAGCAGTGAGACAGGGGGCGGTATCACTGAAGCTTTCTTT	CASSETGGGITEAFF	TRBV25-1	TRBJ1-1	TRBD1	15	.
TGTGCCAGCAGCCAAGATGCCCTAGCGGGGGGCTCCTACGAGCAGTACTTC	CASSQDALAGGSYEQYF	TRBV4-2	TRBJ2-7	TRBD2	17	once
TGCGCCAGCAGCTTGGACAGGGCAGGGCAAGAGACCCAGTACTTC	CASSLDRAGQETQYF	TRBV5-1	TRBJ2-5	.	15	.
TGTGCCAGCAGCCTAAATGGGAGGGCAGATACGCAGTATTTT	CASSLNGRADTQYF	TRBV7-3	TRBJ2-3	TRBD2	14	.
TGTGCCAGCACCAAGGGGGACACCGGAAACACCATATATTTT	CASTKGDTGNTIYF	TRBV6-5	TRBJ1-3	.	14	few
TGTGCCAGCAGCGTAGCTCCACAGGGGGCTTACGAGCAGTACTTC	CASSVAPQGAYEQYF	TRBV9	TRBJ2-7	TRBD1	15	.
TGTGCCAGCAAAACCGGGACAGGGACTATGGTTGGCTACACCTTC	CASKTGTGTMVGYTF	TRBV2	TRBJ1-2	TRBD1	15	.
TGTGCCAGCAGCGTGGACAGGAGGGTGGCCAATGAGCAGTTCTTC	CASSVDRRVANEQFF	TRBV5-6	TRBJ2-1	.	15	.
TGCGCCAGCAGCTTGGGAGTACGGAACACCGGGGAGCTGTTTTTT	CASSLGVRNTGELFF	TRBV5-1	TRBJ2-2	.	15	.
TGTGCCAGCAGCTCAACAGGGGGCGCGGAAAAACTGTTTTTT	CASSSTGGAEKLFF	TRBV5-4	TRBJ1-4	TRBD1	14	.
TGTGCCAGCAGTTACTCCGCCGGGACAGGGGAAAAACTGTTTTTT	CASSYSAGTGEKLFF	TRBV6-6	TRBJ1-4	TRBD1	15	.
TGTGCCAGCAGCCCATTGGGCGGGGATCCCACAGATACGCAGTATTTT	CASSPLGGDPTDTQYF	TRBV11-2	TRBJ2-3	.	16	.
TGTGCCAGCAGTCTTGGACAGGGCTTCTCAGATACGCAGTATTTT	CASSLGQGFSDTQYF	TRBV6-5	TRBJ2-3	TRBD1	15	.
TGTGCCAGCAGCCAAGGCTACGGGACAGGGGGATTTAATGAGCAGTTCTTC	CASSQGYGTGGFNEQFF	TRBV3-1/TRBV3-2	TRBJ2-1	TRBD1	17	.
TGTGCCAGCAGTTTAGACAGGCGGCAGCCCCAGCATTTT	CASSLDRRQPQHF	TRBV12-3/TRBV12-4	TRBJ1-5	.	13	.
TGCAGCGTTTCAGTAGACGGGACAGGGTTTGAGCAGTTCTTC	CSVSVDGTGFEQFF	TRBV29-1	TRBJ2-1	TRBD1	14	.
TGTGCCAGCAGGTCGGCGGCGAACACTGAAGCTTTCTTT	CASRSAANTEAFF	TRBV6-5	TRBJ1-1	.	13	.
TGTGCCACCAGTGATGCGGGACAGGGGGACACTGAAGCTTTCTTT	CATSDAGQGDTEAFF	TRBV24-1	TRBJ1-1	TRBD1	15	once
TGTGCCAGCAGCCCCCGGGCTAGCGGAGCCTACGAGCAGTACTTC	CASSPRASGAYEQYF	TRBV9	TRBJ2-7	TRBD2	15	few
TGTGCCAGCATGTCACCGGCCACTATAAAAGAGACCCAGTACTTC	CASMSPATIKETQYF	TRBV2	TRBJ2-5	.	15	.